Listed here are 27 T cell receptor beta chains from one sample, sequenced in a study of blood T cell repertoires in COVID-19 (dated by TCRdb to about 2020). The library was produced with the immunoSEQ multiplex PCR assay. As stored in TCRdb, this immuneACCESS dataset retains in-frame rearrangements with V and J assigned. A fraction of the clones does not appear; measured against another copy, unresolved V genes explain less than half of the discrepancy, and the remainder lacks a known reason. The table for this sample lists 120,000 to 150,000 clones; about 83% of them were counted only once. The top ten hold around 8.6% of the sample. Sequencing used peripheral blood. Receptor source: a woman between 45 and 60 years old with active or convalescent COVID-19.

The chain is built from TRBV2 and TRBJ1-5; no clear D. From germline, CDR1 is SNHLY and CDR2 FYNNEI. The CDR3 spans 13 residues. The V and J ends lost 3 bases and 4 bases respectively, with 7 bases between them. The CDR3 is CASSDEYNQPQHF. In DNA, the CDR3 is TGTGCCAGCAGTGACGAGTATAATCAGCCCCAGCATTTT. Based on the CDR3 plus reference TRBV2 and TRBJ1-5, the full variable domain is EPEVTQTPSHQVTQMGQEVILRCVPISNHLYFYWYRQILGQKVEFLVSFYNNEISEKSEIFDDQFSVERPDGSNFTLKIRSTKLEDSAMYFCASSDEYNQPQHFGDGTRLSIL.

The rearrangement links TRBV30 to TRBJ1-1, with TRBD1 matching 7 bases. This CDR3 comprises 13 residues. V gave up 3 bases and J gave up 5 bases; unmatched junction bases: 6. Germline V gene data show CDR1 as GTSNPN and CDR2 as SVGIG (reference sequence). The CDR3 region is CAWSRTGQTEAFF. Written as DNA, the CDR3 is TGTGCCTGGAGCAGGACAGGACAAACTGAAGCTTTCTTT.

The gene calls are TRBV6-6 and TRBJ2-1; TRBD1 matches 7 bases. Germline assignment: CDR1 MNHNY and CDR2 SVGAGI (reference sequence). V was pared by 5 bases and J by 0 bases, with 7 bases of the junction left unmatched. The CDR3 totals 16 residues. The CDR3 nucleotides are TGTGCCAGCAGTCCCTCGACAGGGAGCTCCTACAATGAGCAGTTCTTC. Its translation is CASSPSTGSSYNEQFF.

This clone was recorded once. The rearrangement links TRBV30 to TRBJ2-7; possibly TRBD1 for D (7 bases). The germline CDR1 and CDR2 sequences are GTSNPN and SVGIG (reference sequence). V lost 1 base and J lost 0, with 13 bases in between. This CDR3 comprises 15 residues. The chain's CDR3 is CAWSGGQGGSYEQYF. The CDR3 DNA is TGTGCCTGGAGTGGAGGGCAGGGGGGCTCCTACGAGCAGTACTTC.

This chain uses TRBV5-8 with TRBJ1-2, with TRBD1 identical over 7 bases. With V trimmed by 0 bases and J by 3 bases, 8 bases remained unmatched. Germline values: CDR1 SGHTS, CDR2 YDEGEE. CDR3 length: 16 amino acids. CDR3 DNA sequence: TGTGCCAGCAGCTTGGATAGGGGGCGCAGGGACTATGGCTACACCTTC. Its protein product is CASSLDRGRRDYGYTF.

The chain combines TRBV6-5 with TRBJ1-1, with a possible D match to TRBD1 (6 bases). Trimming removed 5 bases from V and 0 bases from J, with 10 bases in between. The CDR3 is made up of 14 amino acids. The germline gives CDR1 MNHEY, CDR2 SVGAGI. As DNA, the CDR3 is TGTGCCAGCAGTCAGGACAGAATGAACACTGAAGCTTTCTTT. This codes for CASSQDRMNTEAFF.

This rearrangement joins TRBV10-2 to TRBJ1-1; D is perhaps TRBD1 (6 bases). Germline CDR1 and CDR2: WSHSY and SAAADI. V lost 0 bases to trimming and J lost 1 base, with 12 bases between them. This CDR3 is built from 16 residues. Here the CDR3 DNA reads TGCGCCAGCAGTGAGTCTCCCCAGGACAGGAACACTGAAGCTTTCTTT. Amino acid sequence: CASSESPQDRNTEAFF.

This chain connects TRBV28 to TRBJ1-4; TRBD1 matches at 9 bases. CDR1 is MDHEN, CDR2 SYDVKM, per germline. The CDR3 loop spans 14 amino acids. Trimming removed 5 bases from V and 8 bases from J; junction bases left unmatched: 6. The CDR3 nucleotides read TGTGCCAGCAGTACAGGGGGCAATAACGAAAAACTGTTTTTT. It is translated as CASSTGGNNEKLFF.

This clone was recorded a few times. The chain has TRBV27 and TRBJ1-4; the D gene is possibly TRBD1 (5 bases). The V end lost 2 bases, the J end lost 7 bases, and 14 bases lay between the germline ends. CDR3 length: 15 residues. CDR1 MNHEY and CDR2 SMNVEV come from the germline V gene (reference sequence). CDR3 DNA sequence: TGTGCCAGCAGTTTAAGTCAGGCCGGGGGTGAAAAACTGTTTTTT. It is translated as CASSLSQAGGEKLFF. The full variable domain, in which reference TRBV27 and TRBJ1-4 provide the parts outside the CDR3, is EAQVTQNPRYLITVTGKKLTVTCSQNMNHEYMSWYRQDPGLGLRQIYYSMNVEVTDKGDVPEGYKVSRKEKRNFPLILESPSPNQTSLYFCASSLSQAGGEKLFFGSGTQLSVL.

The chain combines TRBV29-1 with TRBJ1-1; TRBD1 aligns across 8 bases. CDR1 is SQVTM and CDR2 is ANQGSEA in the germline V gene. Losses at the gene ends were 6 bases for V and 7 bases for J; bases not matched to a gene: 10. The CDR3 spans 13 residues. The CDR3: CSVAGQGASEAFF. The CDR3, as DNA: TGCAGCGTGGCTGGGCAGGGGGCCAGTGAAGCTTTCTTT.

The rearrangement uses TRBV18 and TRBJ1-2, with D possibly being TRBD1 (6 bases). Germline values: CDR1 KGHSH, CDR2 LQKENI. Deletions cut 3 bases from V and 8 bases from J, with 13 bases between. The CDR3 runs to 13 residues. The DNA of the CDR3 is TGTGCCAGCTCACCCGAGACAGGTCGGGGCTACACCTTC. It is translated as CASSPETGRGYTF.

The V and J genes are TRBV11-1 and TRBJ1-1, with D maybe TRBD1 (5 bases). V lost 5 bases, J lost 5 bases, and 9 bases lay in between. From germline, CDR1 is SGHAT and CDR2 FQDESV (reference sequence). The CDR3 runs to 12 residues. The CDR3 nucleotides are TGTGCCAGCAGCCGAACAGGTACTGAAGCTTTCTTT. Protein: CASSRTGTEAFF.

Turning to this clone: The limits of the CDR3 on the DNA are not certain, so only TCRdb's listed CDR3 is given. The V and J genes are TRBV28 and TRBJ1-1. The CDR3 totals 23 residues, both ends included. CDR1 and CDR2 (germline): MDHEN, SYDVKM. The CDR3 region is CASDLRGGRTEAFFAGGRTEAFF.

J is TRBJ1-1 and V is TRBV5-4; D call uncertain. The CDR3 covers 13 residues. The V gene's germline CDR1 is SGHNT and CDR2 YYREEE (reference sequence). The V gene lost 1 base and the J gene lost 6 bases, with 10 bases spanning the gap. This CDR3 reads CASSLSAPAEAFF. The CDR3 bases are TGTGCCAGCAGCTTGAGTGCTCCGGCTGAAGCTTTCTTT.

This chain uses TRBV27 with TRBJ1-1; D possibly corresponds to TRBD1 (5 bases). The CDR3 length is 14 residues. V lost 3 bases and J lost 4, with 12 bases in between. CDR1 and CDR2 from the germline V gene are MNHEY and SMNVEV (reference sequence). The CDR3 loop is CASSFFREFTEAFF. In DNA form, the CDR3 reads TGTGCCAGCAGTTTCTTCAGGGAATTCACTGAAGCTTTCTTT.

A note on this clone: The sample has other DNA sequences that encode this CDR3 too. J is TRBJ1-1 and V is TRBV12-3 or TRBV12-4, with D perhaps TRBD1 (5 bases). Trimming left V 1 base short and J 2 bases short, with 5 bases between. This CDR3 contains 13 residues. CDR3 amino acids: CASSLGGNTEAFF. In DNA, the CDR3 is TGTGCCAGCAGTTTAGGGGGCAACACTGAAGCTTTCTTT.

The V gene is TRBV7-2, the J gene TRBJ1-1, with D unresolved. CDR1 is SGHTA, CDR2 FQGNSA, per germline. The V end was cut by 0 bases, the J end by 1 base, with 9 bases between. This CDR3 comprises 15 residues. CDR3 bases: TGTGCCAGCAGCTTAGCGTATTTCTGGAACACTGAAGCTTTCTTT. Protein product: CASSLAYFWNTEAFF. The complete variable domain, with remaining parts taken from reference TRBV7-2 and TRBJ1-1, reads GAGVSQSPSNKVTEKGKDVELRCDPISGHTALYWYRQSLGQGLEFLIYFQGNSAPDKSGLPSDRFSAERTGGSVSTLTIQRTQQEDSAVYLCASSLAYFWNTEAFFGQGTRLTVV.

The chain has TRBV18 and TRBJ2-3; 7 nucleotides line up with TRBD1. The length of the CDR3 is 16 residues. V gave up 1 base and J gave up 3 bases; unmatched junction bases: 7. Germline V gene lookup returns CDR1 KGHSH and CDR2 LQKENI. CDR3 sequence reads: CASSPQPHRGTDTQYF. CDR3 DNA: TGTGCCAGCTCACCACAACCACACAGGGGAACAGATACGCAGTATTTT.

CDR3: CASSRHDRGQVEAFF. The CDR3 nucleotides are TGTGCCAGCAGCCGTCATGACAGGGGGCAAGTTGAAGCTTTCTTT. This chain connects TRBV3-1 (or the pseudogene TRBV3-2) to TRBJ1-1; 10 bases are a match to TRBD1. This CDR3 is 15 amino acids long. Per germline, CDR1 LGHDT and CDR2 YNNKEL (reference sequence). Germline trimming cut 4 bases from V and 7 bases from J; bases unmatched to any gene: 9.

The chain joins TRBV12-3 or TRBV12-4 to TRBJ1-2; TRBD1 aligns across 7 bases. The CDR3 is 12 amino acids. V lost 6 bases to trimming and J lost 5 bases; unmatched junction nucleotides: 3. CDR3 loop: CASSLDRYGYTF. The DNA of the CDR3 is TGTGCCAGCAGCCTGGACAGGTATGGCTACACCTTC.

This chain uses TRBV27 with TRBJ2-5; D uncertain. Germline V gives CDR1 MNHEY, CDR2 SMNVEV (reference sequence). The CDR3 is 13 amino acids. The ends were cut back, 5 bases at V and 5 bases at J, with 12 bases in the middle. CDR3 sequence (DNA): TGTGCCAGCAGTCCAAATCCTATGGAGACCCAGTACTTC. Its protein product is CASSPNPMETQYF.

This clone appeared once. The genes are TRBV19 and TRBJ1-1; no firm D call. The CDR3 has 14 residues. Trimming removed 4 bases at V and 5 bases at J, with 14 bases between. CDR1 and CDR2 (germline): LNHDA, SQIVND (reference sequence). The CDR3 DNA is TGTGCCAGTAGTAAAGTTCAGGAGGCGACTGAAGCTTTCTTT. This sequence encodes CASSKVQEATEAFF.

The J gene is TRBJ2-3, the V gene TRBV14, with D possibly being TRBD2 (5 bases). Germline V lookup: CDR1 SGHDN, CDR2 FVKESK. The CDR3 loop spans 11 amino acids. V lost 4 bases to trimming and J lost 8 bases, with 7 bases between them. The CDR3 DNA reads TGTGCCAGCAGCCGGGAGTTTACGCAGTATTTT. Encoded protein: CASSREFTQYF.

The chain links TRBV15 to TRBJ2-7; D gene unclear. V lost 0 bases, J lost 2 bases, and 11 bases lay in between. Per germline, CDR1 LNHNV and CDR2 YYDKDF (reference sequence). The CDR3 loop spans 15 amino acids. The chain's CDR3 is CATSREAGSPYEQYF. For the CDR3, the DNA is TGTGCCACCAGCAGAGAGGCTGGCAGTCCCTACGAGCAGTACTTC. The full variable domain, rest sourced from reference TRBV15 and TRBJ2-7, is DAMVIQNPRYQVTQFGKPVTLSCSQTLNHNVMYWYQQKSSQAPKLLFHYYDKDFNNEADTPDNFQSRRPNTSFCFLDIRSPGLGDTAMYLCATSREAGSPYEQYFGPGTRLTVT.

V usage is TRBV5-1 and J usage is TRBJ1-4; D remains unclear. Trimming cost V 0 bases and J 8 bases, with 11 bases left between them. Per germline, CDR1 SGHRS and CDR2 YFSETQ. The CDR3 covers 14 residues. CDR3 sequence: CASSLELSGEKLFF. The CDR3 region has the DNA TGCGCCAGCAGCTTGGAGCTTAGCGGCGAAAAACTGTTTTTT.

CDR3 region: CAISEPKTSGRTETQYF. The DNA for the CDR3 is TGTGCCATCAGTGAGCCCAAGACTAGCGGGAGGACAGAGACCCAGTACTTC. This chain joins TRBV10-3 and TRBJ2-5, with 13 bases aligning to TRBD2. CDR1 ENHRY and CDR2 SYGVKD come from the germline V gene. J gave up 4 bases and V 2 bases, and 7 bases lay outside the gene matches. This CDR3 contains 17 residues.

The chain employs TRBV12-3 or TRBV12-4 and TRBJ1-6, with D unclear. The CDR3 consists of 12 residues. V lost 3 bases, J lost 9 bases, and 6 bases lay in between. The CDR3 DNA reads as TGTGCCAGCAGTTTCCTAGTTTCACCCCTCCACTTT. It yields the protein CASSFLVSPLHF.